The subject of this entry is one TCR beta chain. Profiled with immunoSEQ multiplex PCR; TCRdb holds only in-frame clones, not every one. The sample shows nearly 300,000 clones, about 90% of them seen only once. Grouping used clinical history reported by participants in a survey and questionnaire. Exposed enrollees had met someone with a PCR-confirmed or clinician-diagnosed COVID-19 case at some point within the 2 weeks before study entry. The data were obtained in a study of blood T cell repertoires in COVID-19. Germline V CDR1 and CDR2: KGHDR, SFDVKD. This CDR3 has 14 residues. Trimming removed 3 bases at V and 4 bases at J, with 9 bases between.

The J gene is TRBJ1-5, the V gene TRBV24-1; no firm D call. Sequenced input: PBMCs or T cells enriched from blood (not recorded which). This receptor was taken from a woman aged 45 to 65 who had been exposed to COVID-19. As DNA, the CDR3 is TGTGCCACCAGTGATGGTATAGAGAATCAGCCCCAGCATTTT. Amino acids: CATSDGIENQPQHF.